The 20 T cell receptor beta chains given below trace back to one sample, sequenced in a study of shared clonotypes between healthy human individuals (dated by TCRdb to about 2020). CD8 naive samples were obtained by positive selection for CCR7 among CD45RO-negative cells, yielding a CD45RA+CCR7+ population from which TemRA cells were excluded. Library prep was done by the immunoSEQ multiplex PCR assay. TCRdb obtained this table from immuneACCESS and retained in-frame rearrangements with V and J assigned. These tables miss some clones; where compared with another copy, unresolved V genes account for less than half of the shortfall, and the remainder is unexplained. The sample table shows 450,000 to 700,000 clones, and nearly 97% are seen once. In total, the top ten clones hold 0.11% of the sample. The sequenced sample was naive CD8+ T cells sorted from blood. The sample's cell subset or site label, decoded: CD45RA+CCR7+. The source of these receptors is a woman in her twenties or thirties in good health.

This chain uses TRBV5-1 with TRBJ2-1, with a tentative D call TRBD2 (5 bases). Per the germline V gene, CDR1 is SGHRS and CDR2 is YFSETQ. The ends were cut back, 4 bases at V and 7 bases at J, with 15 bases in the middle. The CDR3 spans 14 residues. CDR3 DNA: TGCGCCAGCAGCCAAACTAGAAGTAAGAATGAGCAGTTCTTC. Its protein product is CASSQTRSKNEQFF.

The chain is built from TRBV9 and TRBJ2-1; D tentatively reads TRBD1 or TRBD2 (5 bases each). V was trimmed by 3 bases and J by 12 bases, leaving 10 bases between them. In germline, CDR1 is SGDLS, CDR2 YYNGEE. The CDR3 extends over 11 amino acids. The CDR3 nucleotides read TGTGCCAGCAGCGCCGGGGCTGGGCAGTTCTTC. The encoded protein is CASSAGAGQFF.

The chain has TRBV15 and TRBJ2-7; D uncertain. With 5 bases removed from V and 2 bases from J, the gap between germline ends came to 13 bases. The CDR3 sequence is 14 residues long. Germline CDR1 LNHNV, CDR2 YYDKDF (reference sequence). In nucleotides, the CDR3 is TGTGCCACCAGCTTTACCGAACGTCCCTACGAGCAGTACTTC. Encoded protein: CATSFTERPYEQYF.

The gene calls are TRBV4-1 and TRBJ2-5; 10 bases map to TRBD2. The DNA end is more similar to TRBJ2-7, so the J call may be wrong. CDR1 is MGHRA, CDR2 YSYEKL, per germline. The length of the CDR3 is 17 residues. CDR3 in amino acids: CASSQIIAGGRAYEQYF. The CDR3, as DNA: TGCGCCAGCAGCCAAATTATAGCGGGAGGCCGGGCCTACGAGCAGTACTTC.

The rearrangement uses TRBV29-1 and TRBJ2-1; 11 positions match TRBD2. The CDR3 runs 15 residues. Germline-derived CDR1 and CDR2 are SQVTM and ANQGSEA. V gave up 4 bases and J gave up 8 bases; unmatched junction bases: 10. The CDR3 DNA reads as TGCAGCGTTGGTGGGACTAGCGGAGTCTTGCATGAGCAGTTCTTC. Translating it yields CSVGGTSGVLHEQFF.

The rearrangement uses TRBV27 and TRBJ2-7; the D is unclear. Trimming took 8 bases from V and 3 from J, leaving 14 bases between them. CDR3 size: 13 residues. Germline V gene lookup returns CDR1 MNHEY and CDR2 SMNVEV (reference sequence). The CDR3, as DNA: TGTGCCAGCGGGTGGGGTTACGGCTACGAGCAGTACTTC. This sequence encodes CASGWGYGYEQYF.

The rearrangement uses TRBV28 and TRBJ2-3; 8 positions match TRBD2. Per the germline V gene, CDR1 is MDHEN and CDR2 is SYDVKM. This CDR3 region has 18 residues. J was trimmed by 4 bases and V by 3 bases; bases with no gene match: 15. The CDR3 coding sequence is TGTGCCAGCAGTTTCGCCCCGACTAGCGTGCCAGGAGCAGATACGCAGTATTTT. It is translated as CASSFAPTSVPGADTQYF.

The rearrangement uses TRBV14 and TRBJ2-2, with D maybe TRBD2 (5 bases). Trimming removed 5 bases from V and 1 base from J, with 14 bases in between. The CDR3 has 16 residues. Germline-derived CDR1 and CDR2 are SGHDN and FVKESK. CDR3 sequence (DNA): TGTGCCAGCAGCAAATCTCCGGAGGAGAACACCGGGGAGCTGTTTTTT. Translating gives CASSKSPEENTGELFF.

The genes are TRBV2 and TRBJ2-7; D might be TRBD2 (5 bases). This CDR3 has 13 residues. The V end lost 2 bases, the J end lost 2 bases, and 7 bases lay between the germline ends. Per the germline V gene, CDR1 is SNHLY and CDR2 is FYNNEI. The CDR3 loop reads CASSEIGAYEQYF. DNA of the CDR3: TGTGCCAGCAGTGAAATCGGGGCCTACGAGCAGTACTTC.

This clone was observed once. This chain connects TRBV6-6 to TRBJ1-5; 8 bases align to TRBD1. This CDR3 has 16 amino acids. The ends lost 4 bases at V and 4 bases at J; junction bases unmatched: 9. Germline V gene sequence: CDR1 MNHNY, CDR2 SVGAGI (reference sequence). The CDR3 DNA is TGTGCCAGCAGTTCCAAGGACAGGGCTAGGAATCAGCCCCAGCATTTT. Translation gives CASSSKDRARNQPQHF.

This clone has only one observation. J is TRBJ2-7 and V is TRBV4-1; possibly TRBD1 for D (6 bases). The V gene lost 2 bases and the J gene lost 2 bases, with 16 bases spanning the gap. The germline gives CDR1 MGHRA, CDR2 YSYEKL. CDR3 length: 16 residues. The CDR3 DNA reads TGCGCCAGCAGCCAATCCCTTGGTGGGGGCGCCTACGAGCAGTACTTC. Protein product: CASSQSLGGGAYEQYF.

In its sample, this clone was seen once. The J gene is TRBJ2-3, the V gene TRBV28; D possibly corresponds to TRBD1 (5 bases). The germline CDR1 and CDR2 sequences are MDHEN and SYDVKM. Trimming removed 7 bases at V and 3 bases at J, with 11 bases between. The CDR3 loop spans 13 amino acids. The CDR3 is CASNPRVTDTQYF. CDR3 nucleotide sequence: TGTGCCAGCAACCCCAGGGTGACAGATACGCAGTATTTT.

The chain employs TRBV5-6 and TRBJ1-1; D gene unclear. The germline V gene encodes CDR1 SGHDT and CDR2 YYEEEE. The CDR3 is made up of 15 amino acids. The V and J ends lost 0 bases and 2 bases respectively, with 11 bases between them. The CDR3 loop reads CASSLALRTNTEAFF. The CDR3 region has the DNA TGTGCCAGCAGCTTGGCCCTGCGGACTAACACTGAAGCTTTCTTT.

The V gene is TRBV7-9, the J gene TRBJ1-2, with 8 bases matching TRBD1. The J segment lost 4 bases and the V segment lost 1 base, leaving 14 bases of the junction unmatched. Germline CDR1 reads SEHNR; CDR2 reads FQNEAQ (reference sequence). CDR3 length: 18 amino acids. The CDR3: CASSLGYEGQASPYGYTF. DNA for the CDR3: TGTGCCAGCAGCTTAGGGTATGAGGGACAGGCCTCCCCCTATGGCTACACCTTC. The full variable domain, rest sourced from reference TRBV7-9 and TRBJ1-2, is DTGVSQNPRHKITKRGQNVTFRCDPISEHNRLYWYRQTLGQGPEFLTYFQNEAQLEKSRLLSDRFSAERPKGSFSTLEIQRTEQGDSAMYLCASSLGYEGQASPYGYTFGSGTRLTVV.

This chain links TRBV7-2 with TRBJ2-1; D is tentatively TRBD1 or TRBD2 (6 bases each). CDR3 size: 15 residues. Germline V gene lookup returns CDR1 SGHTA and CDR2 FQGNSA. The CDR3 bases are TGTGCACAGGGCGGGGCAGTAGCGGTCTACAATGAGCAGTTCTTC. Protein sequence: CAQGGAVAVYNEQFF.

The chain joins TRBV5-1 to TRBJ1-5; TRBD1 is a possible D gene (6 bases). The CDR3 runs 14 residues. Trimming removed 4 bases at V and 8 bases at J, with 16 bases between. The germline V gene encodes CDR1 SGHRS and CDR2 YFSETQ. CDR3 protein: CASSISPGGEPQHF. The CDR3 DNA reads as TGCGCCAGCAGCATAAGTCCCGGGGGCGAGCCCCAGCATTTT.

The gene calls are TRBV29-1 and TRBJ2-1; 11 bases map to TRBD2. Per germline, CDR1 SQVTM and CDR2 ANQGSEA. This CDR3 spans 14 amino acids. The ends lost 8 bases at V and 1 base at J; junction bases unmatched: 4. Here the CDR3 DNA reads TGCAGCTTTAGCGGGAGGGGATCCTACAATGAGCAGTTCTTC. This gives the protein CSFSGRGSYNEQFF.

The chain carries TRBV6-5 and TRBJ1-2; TRBD1 matches 10 bases. The CDR3 extends over 15 amino acids. Germline CDR1 reads MNHEY; CDR2 reads SVGAGI. V shed 4 bases, J shed 7 bases, and the junction held 9 bases outside the gene matches. CDR3 sequence reads: CASSSADRGLSGYTF. The CDR3 nucleotides are TGTGCCAGCAGTTCCGCCGACAGGGGGCTGAGTGGCTACACCTTC.

The CDR3: CASKYLYEVGTEAFF. CDR3 bases: TGTGCCAGCAAATACCTTTATGAGGTGGGCACTGAAGCTTTCTTT. The chain joins TRBV2 to TRBJ1-1; the D is unclear. This CDR3 comprises 15 residues. The V and J ends lost 7 bases and 4 bases respectively, with 19 bases between them. CDR1 and CDR2 from the germline V gene are SNHLY and FYNNEI.

The rearrangement uses TRBV27 and TRBJ1-1, with D tentatively TRBD1 (5 bases). The CDR3 covers 13 residues. V was clipped by 3 bases and J by 7 bases, with 12 bases between them. Germline CDR1 reads MNHEY; CDR2 reads SMNVEV (reference sequence). The CDR3 bases are TGTGCCAGCAGTTTTCGGGGGACCGATGAAGCTTTCTTT. Translation gives CASSFRGTDEAFF.